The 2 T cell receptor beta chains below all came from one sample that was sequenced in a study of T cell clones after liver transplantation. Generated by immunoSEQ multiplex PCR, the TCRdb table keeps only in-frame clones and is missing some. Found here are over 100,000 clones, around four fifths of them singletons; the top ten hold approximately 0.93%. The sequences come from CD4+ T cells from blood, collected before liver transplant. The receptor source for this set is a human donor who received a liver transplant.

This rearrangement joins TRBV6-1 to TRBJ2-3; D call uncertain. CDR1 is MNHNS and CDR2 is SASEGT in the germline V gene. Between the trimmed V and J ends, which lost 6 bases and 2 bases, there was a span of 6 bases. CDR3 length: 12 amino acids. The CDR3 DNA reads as TGTGCCAGCAGAGGTTTCACAGATACGCAGTATTTT. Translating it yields CASRGFTDTQYF.

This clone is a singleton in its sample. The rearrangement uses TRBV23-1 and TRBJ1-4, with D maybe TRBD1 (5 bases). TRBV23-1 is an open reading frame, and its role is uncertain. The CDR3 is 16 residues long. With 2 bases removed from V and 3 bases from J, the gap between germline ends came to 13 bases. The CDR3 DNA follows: TGCGCCAGCAGTCAACTCAGGGTCCCAGCTAATGAAAAACTGTTTTTT. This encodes CASSQLRVPANEKLFF.